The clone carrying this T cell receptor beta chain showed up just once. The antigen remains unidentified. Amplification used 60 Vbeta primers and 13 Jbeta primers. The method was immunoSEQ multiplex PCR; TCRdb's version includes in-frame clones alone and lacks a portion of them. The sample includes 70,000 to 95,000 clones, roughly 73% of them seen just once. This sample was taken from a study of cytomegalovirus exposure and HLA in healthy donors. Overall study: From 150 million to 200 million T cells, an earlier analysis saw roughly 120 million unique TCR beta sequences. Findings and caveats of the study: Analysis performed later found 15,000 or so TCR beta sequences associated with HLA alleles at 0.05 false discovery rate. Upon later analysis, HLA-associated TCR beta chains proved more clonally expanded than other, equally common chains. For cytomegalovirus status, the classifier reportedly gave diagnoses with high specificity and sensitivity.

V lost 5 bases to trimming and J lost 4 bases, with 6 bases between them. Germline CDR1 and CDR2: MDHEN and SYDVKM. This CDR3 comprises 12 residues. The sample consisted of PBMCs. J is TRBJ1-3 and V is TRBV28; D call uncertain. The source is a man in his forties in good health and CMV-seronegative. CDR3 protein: CASSTSGNTIYF. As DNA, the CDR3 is TGTGCCAGCAGTACATCAGGAAACACCATATATTTT.